This paragraph reports one T cell receptor (beta chain). What it binds is unknown. This entry belongs to a study of post-analysis software for immune sequencing data. The CDR3 contains 15 residues. V was cut by 7 bases and J by 0 bases, with 14 bases left in between. Germline loops: CDR1 SGHRS, CDR2 YFSETQ. Unique molecular identifiers had been added to the TCR beta cDNA libraries. TCRdb fed the PCR reads into MiXCR, producing one record per CDR3 protein. The sample carries 650,000 to 850,000 distinct CDR3 sequences, 46% recorded once. The study's findings and limits: Compared with controls, patients showed significantly lower normalized Chao1 diversity. About 5 TRBV segments were significantly more frequent in patients than in controls. TRBV5-6, TRBV5-1 and TRBV20-1 were among these segments.

The chain couples TRBV5-1 to TRBJ2-1; no firm D call. The clonotype originates from a girl aged 5 to 17 with multiple sclerosis. Sequenced sample: blood. The CDR3 bases are TGCGCCAGCTCGCCTCCCCGGAGCTCCTACAATGAGCAGTTCTTC. It encodes CASSPPRSSYNEQFF. Complete variable domain (other parts from reference TRBV5-1 and TRBJ2-1): KAGVTQTPRYLIKTRGQQVTLSCSPISGHRSVSWYQQTPGQGLQFLFEYFSETQRNKGNFPGRFSGRQFSNSRSEMNVSTLELGDSALYLCASSPPRSSYNEQFFGPGTRLTVL.